The subject of this entry is one T cell receptor (beta chain). Its antigen remains unidentified. There are 12 residues in the CDR3. Trimming pared 4 bases from V and 1 base from J, leaving 6 bases between. Per germline, CDR1 SGHRS and CDR2 YFSETQ. The sample comes from a study of shared clonotypes between healthy human individuals. The study's findings and limits: The sole specimen, blood, was sampled, and tissue repertoires likely differ.

Profiling relied on immunoSEQ multiplex PCR, and the TCRdb table lists in-frame clones only, not all of them. The sample shows about 380,000 clones, 95% to 97% of them seen only once. The specimen sequenced was memory CD8+ T cells sorted from blood. Described subset: CD45RO+ cells pooled with CCR7-negative TemRA cells. This receptor was obtained from a man aged 30 to 39 in good health. V is TRBV5-1 and J is TRBJ2-7; D is undetermined. The CDR3 sequence: CASSLRSYEQYF. CDR3 DNA: TGCGCCAGCAGCCTAAGATCCTACGAGCAGTACTTC.